This T cell receptor beta chain is drawn from a study of beta chain features in type 1 diabetes. Study-wide results and caveats: Moderate but significant shortening of TCRB CDR3s was recorded in all four CD4+ subsets from Type 1 diabetes patients.

Expressed TCRB transcripts were sequenced after all isolated RNA was converted to cDNA. Profiling relied on immunoSEQ multiplex PCR, and the TCRdb table lists in-frame clones only, not all of them. Among over 20,000 clones listed, 40% to 60% were seen once. In its sample, this clone was seen once. The antigen is undetermined. V was pared by 6 bases and J by 0 bases, with 2 bases of the junction left unmatched. Per germline, CDR1 MNHEY and CDR2 SVGAGI. This CDR3 has 15 residues. The gene calls are TRBV6-5 and TRBJ2-6; 7 nucleotides agree with TRBD2. The TCR originated in a man in his thirties or forties with type 1 diabetes. The sequenced sample was stem cell memory CD4+ T cells from blood. The CDR3 loop is CASSRGSSGANVLTF. For the CDR3, the DNA is TGTGCCAGCAGCCGCGGGAGCTCTGGGGCCAACGTCCTGACTTTC.